This TCR beta chain was sequenced during a study of shared clonotypes between healthy human individuals. General observations from the study: Across four donors, naive CD4 shared roughly 5%, naive CD8 less than 4%, memory CD4 about 2.4%, memory CD8 approximately 0.4%.

Comments on this clone: Its cognate antigen is unknown.

Germline CDR1 SGHDT, CDR2 YYEEEE. V was cut by 4 bases and J by 2 bases, with 21 bases left in between. The CDR3 length is 17 residues. Terminally differentiated effector memory CD45RA+ cells were excluded by CCR7 positive selection of CD45RO-negative cells. Only Caucasian adults living in Nashville, Tennessee made up the donor group. Sequencing was performed with immunoSEQ multiplex PCR; in TCRdb, only in-frame clones are kept and a portion is missing. Of roughly 2,000,000 clones listed, 93% were seen once; the top ten hold approximately 1.6%. What was sequenced was naive CD8+ T cells from PBMCs. The TCR sequence derives from a man between 18 and 35 years old in good health. Some clones in this sample may be carry-over from other donors' samples. The chain has TRBV5-6 and TRBJ1-2; D might be TRBD1 (5 bases). CDR3 DNA sequence: TGTGCCAGCAGCCCCCCAATCCCGGGGGGAACAAACTATGGCTACACCTTC. This sequence encodes CASSPPIPGGTNYGYTF.